The rows below give T cell receptor beta chains drawn from one sample of a study of OX40 agonist ivuxolimab in advanced cancers. The method was immunoSEQ multiplex PCR; TCRdb's version includes in-frame clones alone and lacks a portion of them. Of about 51,000 clones listed, about nine tenths are singletons. Here the sequenced sample was CD4+ or CD8+ T cells sorted from blood, taken in a trial of the OX40 agonist ivuxolimab. The receptors here all came from an adult with an advanced solid tumor such as melanoma, head and neck, liver or kidney cancer. The CDR3 runs from the conserved cysteine through the conserved F or W. The D gene is left open where the match is weak. Size values are once, few and many counts, or a class for expanded clones, and some rows have none.

clone_size	v_call	d_call	j_call	cdr3_aa	cdr3_nt
few	TRBV28	.	TRBJ1-5	CASSTPTGGNQPQHF	TGTGCCAGCAGTACCCCGACTGGGGGCAATCAGCCCCAGCATTTT
.	TRBV18	TRBD1	TRBJ2-5	CASSQRQGQETQYF	TGTGCCAGCTCACAACGACAGGGGCAAGAGACCCAGTACTTC
.	TRBV19	TRBD1	TRBJ2-2	CASSTRTGPTGELFF	TGTGCCAGTAGTACAAGGACAGGGCCGACCGGGGAGCTGTTTTTT
.	TRBV7-8	.	TRBJ1-5	CASSGRPGSRDDQPQHF	TGTGCCAGCAGCGGAAGGCCGGGGAGCAGGGACGATCAGCCCCAGCATTTT
.	TRBV7-9	.	TRBJ2-7	CASSLSTEYEQYF	TGTGCCAGCAGCTTATCCACAGAGTACGAGCAGTACTTC
.	TRBV6-6	.	TRBJ2-1	CASWKASEQFF	TGTGCCAGCTGGAAAGCGAGTGAGCAGTTCTTC
.	TRBV28	TRBD1	TRBJ2-1	CASSLDFRAGQGAFF	TGTGCCAGCAGTTTGGACTTCCGGGCGGGACAGGGTGCGTTCTTC
.	TRBV2	.	TRBJ2-1	CATAYKLVAEQFF	TGTGCCACCGCATATAAACTAGTCGCTGAGCAGTTCTTC
once	TRBV6-6	.	TRBJ1-5	CASSRVGQPQHF	TGTGCCAGCAGCAGGGTGGGACAGCCCCAGCATTTT
few	TRBV30	.	TRBJ1-1	CAWGTRRDTEAFF	TGTGCCTGGGGAACACGCCGGGACACTGAAGCTTTCTTT
.	TRBV30	.	TRBJ1-2	CAWSPGTYGYTF	TGTGCCTGGAGTCCGGGGACCTATGGCTACACCTTC
.	TRBV18	TRBD1	TRBJ1-2	CASSPGQDFYGYTF	TGTGCCAGCTCACCGGGACAGGATTTCTATGGCTACACCTTC
.	TRBV11-2	TRBD2	TRBJ2-5	CASSLGTSGGAHETQYF	TGTGCCAGCAGCCTGGGGACTAGCGGGGGGGCACATGAGACCCAGTACTTC
.	TRBV6-4	.	TRBJ2-1	CASSDSGARGNEQFF	TGTGCCAGCAGTGACTCCGGGGCCCGGGGGAATGAGCAGTTCTTC
.	TRBV27	TRBD1	TRBJ2-7	CASSFRTGEIYEQYF	TGTGCCAGCAGTTTCCGGACAGGGGAAATCTACGAGCAGTACTTC
.	TRBV11-3	TRBD1	TRBJ2-7	CASSPQDRVGNEQYF	TGTGCCAGCAGCCCCCAGGACAGGGTAGGTAACGAGCAGTACTTC
.	TRBV27	.	TRBJ2-2	CASSLLGGRRSTGELFF	TGTGCCAGCTCCCTGCTGGGAGGCCGGAGGAGCACCGGGGAGCTGTTTTTT
.	TRBV11-2	.	TRBJ1-5	CASSFDFGSHQPQHF	TGTGCCAGCAGCTTTGATTTCGGTTCTCATCAGCCCCAGCATTTT
.	TRBV19	.	TRBJ2-2	CASELGTNTGELFF	TGTGCCAGTGAGTTGGGGACGAACACCGGGGAGCTGTTTTTT
.	TRBV27	.	TRBJ2-5	CASRAWGTQYF	TGTGCCAGCCGGGCGTGGGGGACACAGTACTTC
.	TRBV10-3	.	TRBJ1-3	CAISESLSGRGNTIYF	TGTGCCATCAGTGAGTCTTTGTCAGGGCGGGGAAACACCATATATTTT
.	TRBV11-3	.	TRBJ2-4	CASSSGAKNIQYF	TGTGCCAGCAGCAGCGGAGCCAAAAACATTCAGTACTTC
.	TRBV11-2	.	TRBJ2-2	CASTESGILSTGELFF	TGTGCCAGCACCGAGTCAGGGATACTTAGCACCGGGGAGCTGTTTTTT
.	TRBV6-5	.	TRBJ1-3	CASSQGFSGNTIYF	TGTGCCAGCAGCCAAGGGTTTTCTGGAAACACCATATATTTT
.	TRBV11-2	.	TRBJ2-7	CASSPLSGVYEQYF	TGTGCCAGCAGTCCACTGTCCGGGGTCTACGAGCAGTACTTC
.	TRBV29-1	.	TRBJ1-4	CSVGNLNEKLFF	TGCAGCGTAGGAAACCTTAATGAAAAACTGTTTTTT
.	TRBV10-1	.	TRBJ2-6	CASSESTSGANVLTF	TGCGCCAGCAGTGAGTCAACCTCTGGGGCCAACGTCCTGACTTTC